This paragraph covers one T cell receptor (beta chain) sequence. Trimming removed 7 bases from V and 0 bases from J, with 16 bases in between. This CDR3 comprises 16 residues. The germline CDR1 and CDR2 sequences are MDHEN and SYDVKM. The data are from a study of blood T cell repertoires in COVID-19. The table came from immunoSEQ multiplex PCR; TCRdb's copy has only in-frame clones and leaves some out. This sample has about 190,000 clones, with around 85% found just once. Sequenced sample: peripheral blood. The sequence was obtained from a man aged 25 to 40 with acute or convalescent COVID-19. V gene TRBV28 combines with J gene TRBJ1-3, with D possibly being TRBD1 (6 bases). The CDR3 here is CASIPSSGVSGNTIYF. The CDR3 DNA is TGTGCCAGCATCCCATCCTCAGGGGTCTCTGGAAACACCATATATTTT.